The clone carrying this T cell receptor beta chain was found once. This sample stems from a study of T cell clones after liver transplantation. The wider study: In this trial, immunosuppression withdrawal was attempted within 2 years of liver transplant.

Some clones are missing from TCRdb's copy, which holds only in-frame ones; the method was immunoSEQ multiplex PCR. The sample lists about 74,000 clones; 80% were seen once. After removal of 5 bases from V and 6 bases from J, the junction contained 7 bases not matched to a gene. The CDR3 has 13 residues. The germline gives CDR1 GTSNPN, CDR2 SVGIG (reference sequence). The sequencing used CD4+ T cells from blood, collected before liver transplant. The receptor comes from a human donor who received a liver transplant. The chain is built from TRBV30 and TRBJ1-3, with TRBD1 matching 7 bases. CDR3 nucleotide sequence: TGTGCCTGGCAGACAGGGTTCGAAAACACCATATATTTT. As protein: CAWQTGFENTIYF.